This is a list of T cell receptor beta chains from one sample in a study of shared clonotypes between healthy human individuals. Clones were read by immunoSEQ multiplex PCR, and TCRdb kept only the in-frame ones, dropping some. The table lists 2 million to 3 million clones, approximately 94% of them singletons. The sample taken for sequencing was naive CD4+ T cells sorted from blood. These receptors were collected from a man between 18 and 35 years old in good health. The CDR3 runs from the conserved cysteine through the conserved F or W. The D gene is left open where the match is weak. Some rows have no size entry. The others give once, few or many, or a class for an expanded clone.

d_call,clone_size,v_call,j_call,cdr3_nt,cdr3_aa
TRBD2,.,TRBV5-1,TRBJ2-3,TGCGCCAGCCTTCGCATAGCGGGAGGCCCTACAGATACGCAGTATTTT,CASLRIAGGPTDTQYF
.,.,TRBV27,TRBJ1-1,TGTGCCAGCAGTCCCGGGGGGGCGAGGACTGAAGCTTTCTTT,CASSPGGARTEAFF
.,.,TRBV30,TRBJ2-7,TGTGCCTGGAGTACCCCCCCGCACGAGCAGCACTTC,CAWSTPPHEQHF
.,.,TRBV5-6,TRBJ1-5,TGTGCCAGCAGCTCGGACAGCGCTAGGGGTAAACAGCCCCAGCATTTT,CASSSDSARGKQPQHF
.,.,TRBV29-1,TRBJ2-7,TGCAGCGTCGCTCAGGGTAACGAGCAGTACTTC,CSVAQGNEQYF
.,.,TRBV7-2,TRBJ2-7,TGTGCCAGCAGCTTCGGGGGAGGTGGGTACGAGCAGTACTTC,CASSFGGGGYEQYF
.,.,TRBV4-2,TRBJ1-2,TGTGCCAGCAGCCAAGACCCGGGACCCCAATATGGCTACACCTTC,CASSQDPGPQYGYTF
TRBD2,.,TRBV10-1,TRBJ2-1,TGCGCCAGCAGTGAGATTAAGGGCGGGAGCTACAATGAGCAGTTCTTC,CASSEIKGGSYNEQFF
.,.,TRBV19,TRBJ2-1,TGTGCCAGTACCTTGGGGGGGCTAGGCAATGAGCAGTTCTTC,CASTLGGLGNEQFF
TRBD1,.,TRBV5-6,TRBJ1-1,TGTGCCAGCAGGGAGGGGGACAGGGCTATCGAAAACACTGAAGCTTTCTTT,CASREGDRAIENTEAFF
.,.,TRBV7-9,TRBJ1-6,TGTGCCAGCAGCCAGAGGAATTCACCCCTCCACTTT,CASSQRNSPLHF
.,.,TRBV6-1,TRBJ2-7,TGTGCCAGCAGTGATGGGGACTTTTCCTACGAGCAGTACTTC,CASSDGDFSYEQYF
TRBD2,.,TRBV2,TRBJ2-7,TGTGCCAGCAATGCACTAGCGGGTCGGGGGGAGCAGTACTTC,CASNALAGRGEQYF
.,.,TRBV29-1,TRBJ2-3,TGCGGCGTCGTTGAGAGCACAGATACGCAGTATTTT,CGVVESTDTQYF
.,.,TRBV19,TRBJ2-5,TGTGCCAGTACCATGGGGGTGGGCGAAGAGACCCAGTACTTC,CASTMGVGEETQYF
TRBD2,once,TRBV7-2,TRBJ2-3,TGTGCCAGCAGCGTTAGCGGGAGAGAGGATACGCAGTATTTT,CASSVSGREDTQYF
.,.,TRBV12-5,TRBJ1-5,TGTGCTAGTGGTCCTGGGACGGATAGCAATCAGCCCCAGCATTTT,CASGPGTDSNQPQHF
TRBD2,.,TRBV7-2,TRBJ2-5,TGTGCCAGCAGCTCCCCCCGAGCGGGGGGGCAGGTAGGGCAAGAGACCCAGTACTTC,CASSSPRAGGQVGQETQYF
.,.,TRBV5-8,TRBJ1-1,TGTGCCAGCAGCTTGGAAGGAGGGAACACTGAAGCTTTCTTT,CASSLEGGNTEAFF